The present T cell receptor (beta chain) was sequenced within a study of OX40 agonist ivuxolimab in advanced cancers. Study-level information: Patients in dose escalation had liver, melanoma, kidney or head and neck cancers. Of mixed ages from about 23 to 85 and averaging about 56 years, the group was around 78% male. Prior therapy, whether anti-PD-1, anti-PD-L1 or anti-CTLA-4, was allowed, and roughly 40% had some. Findings and limits, study-wide: Compared with CD4+, CD8+ T cells on average had more expanded clones.

Profiled with immunoSEQ multiplex PCR; TCRdb holds only in-frame clones, not every one. Altogether approximately 94,000 clones are present, 92% being singletons, with the ten largest covering around 3.4%. Trimming removed 4 bases from V and 2 bases from J, with 6 bases in between. The CDR3 runs to 13 residues. Germline-derived CDR1 and CDR2 are SEHNR and FQNEAQ (reference sequence). This clone was found once. What it binds is not known. The rearrangement links TRBV7-9 to TRBJ2-4; D is unresolved. The receptor comes from an adult with an advanced solid tumor such as melanoma, head and neck, liver or kidney cancer. The starting material was CD4+ or CD8+ T cells sorted from blood, obtained in a trial of the OX40 agonist ivuxolimab. The CDR3 loop is CASSSPSKNIQYF. CDR3 nucleotides: TGTGCCAGCAGCTCCCCTTCCAAAAACATTCAGTACTTC.